This TCR beta chain was captured by sequencing in a study of cytomegalovirus exposure and HLA in healthy donors. General study results and limits: A later analysis linked a missense DCLRE1C variant to TCR beta V- and J-gene trimming. Most TCR sequences were seen very rarely across donors, but some public TCRs occurred in many. CMV antigen specificity was confirmed in vitro for a few CMV-associated chains.

Germline-derived CDR1 and CDR2 are LNHDA and SQIVND (reference sequence). The CDR3 has 16 residues. Trimming stripped 1 base from V and 2 bases from J, with 15 bases between. On this clone: Antigen: not known.

Use of 60 Vbeta and 13 Jbeta primers characterized the PCR. Assay used: immunoSEQ multiplex PCR; TCRdb lists only in-frame clones, some missing. The profile shows about 160,000 clones, around 80% of them singletons. The sequence derives from a man aged 35-49 years in good health and CMV-seronegative. The chain joins TRBV19 to TRBJ2-7; tentative D call: TRBD1 (5 bases). Sequences were obtained from PBMCs. The CDR3: CASSIGRQTRTYEQYF. CDR3 nucleotides: TGTGCCAGTAGTATAGGTCGACAGACAAGGACCTACGAGCAGTACTTC.